This T cell receptor beta chain was observed in a study of T cell responses to AZD1222 COVID-19 vaccine. Per the germline V gene, CDR1 is KGHSH and CDR2 is LQKENI. Trimming took off 3 bases at V and 5 bases at J, with 7 bases between the two ends. The CDR3 consists of 12 residues. Sequencing used immunoSEQ multiplex PCR; TCRdb keeps in-frame clones, though not all of them. This table has around 84,000 clones, approximately 88% appearing once. The source material was peripheral blood, sampled on day 0 of AZD1222 vaccination. This TCR was recovered from an adult in good health. The rearrangement uses TRBV18 and TRBJ1-2; D is unresolved. CDR3 region: CASSPGIYGYTF. CDR3 coding DNA: TGTGCCAGCTCACCTGGGATATATGGCTACACCTTC.